Below are 20 T cell receptor beta chains sequenced from a single sample in a study of cytomegalovirus exposure and HLA in healthy donors. This PCR relied on a set of 60 Vbeta primers and 13 Jbeta primers. The data were produced by immunoSEQ multiplex PCR, yet TCRdb's version contains in-frame clones alone and is incomplete. The sample has hundreds of thousands of clones, about 80% seen once. Sequenced sample: PBMCs. All receptors derive from a man aged 40-50 years in good health and CMV-seronegative.

V gene TRBV10-3 combines with J gene TRBJ1-5, with a tentative D call TRBD1 (6 bases). CDR3 length: 15 residues. The germline gives CDR1 ENHRY, CDR2 SYGVKD. The V end lost 0 bases, the J end lost 0 bases, and 6 bases lay between the germline ends. CDR3 coding DNA: TGTGCCATCAGTGAGTCGGACAGTAGCAATCAGCCCCAGCATTTT. This codes for CAISESDSSNQPQHF.

In this sample, this clone turned up a few times. The V call is TRBV7-2, the J call TRBJ1-5, with 11 bases lining up with TRBD1. CDR1 and CDR2 from the germline V gene are SGHTA and FQGNSA. This CDR3 spans 14 amino acids. J was trimmed by 4 bases and V by 5 bases; bases with no gene match: 1. CDR3 residues: CASSRDRGNQPQHF. The DNA for the CDR3 is TGTGCCAGCAGCCGGGACAGGGGGAATCAGCCCCAGCATTTT.

The chain is built from TRBV11-1 and TRBJ1-1; 12 bases are shared with TRBD1. Germline V gene sequence: CDR1 SGHAT, CDR2 FQDESV (reference sequence). This CDR3 has 16 amino acids. The V segment lost 0 bases and the J segment 8 bases; nucleotides outside the gene matches: 7. The DNA for the CDR3 is TGTGCCAGCAGCTTAGCGGGACAGGGGGCGCAGGCAGAAGCTTTCTTT. Its protein product is CASSLAGQGAQAEAFF.

This clone has only one observation. The rearrangement joins TRBV30 to TRBJ2-2; no definite D call. The CDR3 covers 13 residues. CDR1 is GTSNPN and CDR2 is SVGIG in the germline V gene (reference sequence). The V end was cut by 2 bases, the J end by 0 bases, with 4 bases between. CDR3 nucleotide sequence: TGTGCCTGGAGTTTCACGAACACCGGGGAGCTGTTTTTT. Residues: CAWSFTNTGELFF. The full variable domain, its missing parts supplied by reference TRBV30 and TRBJ2-2, is SQTIHQWPATLVQPVGSPLSLECTVEGTSNPNLYWYRQAAGRGLQLLFYSVGIGQISSEVPQNLSASRPQDRQFILSSKKLLLSDSGFYLCAWSFTNTGELFFGEGSRLTVL.

This clone turned up a few times. The DNA for the CDR3 is TGCGCCAGCAGCTTGTTGGTCACTAGCGGGAACGCGAACACCGGGGAGCTGTTTTTT. This codes for CASSLLVTSGNANTGELFF. The genes are TRBV5-1 and TRBJ2-2; 10 positions agree with TRBD2. In germline, CDR1 is SGHRS, CDR2 YFSETQ. The V gene end was trimmed by 1 base and the J gene end by 0 bases; junction bases not matched to a gene: 9. The CDR3 extends over 19 amino acids.

In its sample, this clone was seen once. The chain couples TRBV4-1 to TRBJ2-1, with D perhaps TRBD1 (5 bases). Trimming took off 1 base at V and 9 bases at J, with 10 bases between the two ends. The length of the CDR3 is 13 residues. Germline CDR1 is MGHRA and CDR2 is YSYEKL. CDR3 in DNA: TGCGCCAGCAGCCAAGGTATAACAGGTGAGCAGTTCTTC. It codes for CASSQGITGEQFF.

The sample holds a few counts of this clone. The chain uses TRBV5-6 and TRBJ1-1; 12 nucleotides line up with TRBD1. The CDR3 has 15 amino acids. Germline lookup yields CDR1 SGHDT and CDR2 YYEEEE. The trim removed 2 bases at V and 4 bases at J, leaving 3 bases unmatched. CDR3 region: CASSFGTGGGTEAFF. CDR3 in DNA: TGTGCCAGCAGCTTCGGGACAGGGGGCGGCACTGAAGCTTTCTTT.

A few counts support this clone. The chain combines TRBV7-2 with TRBJ1-6, with unresolved D. Trimming shortened V by 6 bases and J by 0 bases, and 12 bases separated the two germline ends. The CDR3 has 16 residues. From germline, CDR1 is SGHTA and CDR2 FQGNSA. The chain's CDR3 is CASRPTRSSYNSPLHF. The CDR3 nucleotides are TGTGCCAGCAGACCAACTCGTAGCTCCTATAATTCACCCCTCCACTTT.

For this clone: Germline and junction disagree at one end, which may indicate a read error. This rearrangement joins TRBV7-9 to TRBJ1-1, with D perhaps matching TRBD1 (6 bases). The germline V gene has CDR1 SEHNR and CDR2 FQNEAQ (reference sequence). This CDR3 region has 14 residues. The CDR3 is CASSLGGRNTEAFF. As DNA, the CDR3 is TGTGCCAGCAGTTTAGGGGGGCGGAACACTGAAGCTTTCTTT.

The chain carries TRBV9 and TRBJ1-4; D is undetermined. This CDR3 comprises 14 residues. Germline-derived CDR1 and CDR2 are SGDLS and YYNGEE. Trimming shortened V by 2 bases and J by 0 bases, and 5 bases separated the two germline ends. For the CDR3, the DNA is TGTGCCAGCAGCGTGACATCAACTAATGAAAAACTGTTTTTT. It is translated as CASSVTSTNEKLFF. Full variable domain (rest looked up from reference TRBV9 and TRBJ1-4): DSGVTQTPKHLITATGQRVTLRCSPRSGDLSVYWYQQSLDQGLQFLIQYYNGEERAKGNILERFSAQQFPDLHSELNLSSLELGDSALYFCASSVTSTNEKLFFGSGTQLSVL.

The V and J genes are TRBV2 and TRBJ1-1, with D uncertain. The CDR3 extends over 12 amino acids. Trimming removed 7 bases at V and 2 bases at J, with 8 bases between. The V gene's germline CDR1 is SNHLY and CDR2 FYNNEI. CDR3: CASTGENTEAFF. The CDR3 coding sequence is TGTGCCAGCACGGGAGAAAACACTGAAGCTTTCTTT.

The rearrangement links TRBV5-4 to TRBJ2-6, with 8 bases matching TRBD1. The CDR3 length is 17 residues. After removal of 4 bases from V and 1 base from J, the junction contained 7 bases not matched to a gene. The germline CDR1 and CDR2 sequences are SGHNT and YYREEE (reference sequence). CDR3 protein: CASSLRDRPSGANVLTF. The CDR3 region has the DNA TGTGCCAGCAGCCTCAGGGACAGGCCTTCTGGGGCCAACGTCCTGACTTTC.

This chain connects TRBV7-9 to TRBJ2-1; TRBD2 matches at 7 bases. From germline, CDR1 is SEHNR and CDR2 FQNEAQ (reference sequence). The CDR3 loop spans 14 amino acids. The junction had 1 base not matched to a gene; V was cut back by 0 bases and J by 5 bases. CDR3 loop: CASSLAGGHNEQFF. DNA for the CDR3: TGTGCCAGCAGCTTAGCGGGAGGGCACAATGAGCAGTTCTTC.

The V and J genes are TRBV15 and TRBJ2-7, with unresolved D. CDR3 length: 14 amino acids. The germline V gene has CDR1 LNHNV and CDR2 YYDKDF (reference sequence). Trimming pared 2 bases from V and 4 bases from J, leaving 12 bases between. The CDR3 DNA follows: TGTGCCACCAGCAGACAACGTACTAATTACGAGCAGTACTTC. Translation: CATSRQRTNYEQYF.

V is TRBV4-1 and J is TRBJ2-5, with TRBD1 identical over 8 bases. The germline gives CDR1 MGHRA, CDR2 YSYEKL. V lost 3 bases, J lost 11 bases, and 11 bases stayed unmatched. This CDR3 has 14 amino acids. Here the CDR3 reads CASSQEGQVPLQYF. As DNA, the CDR3 is TGCGCCAGCAGCCAGGAGGGACAGGTCCCCCTTCAGTACTTC.

This clone appeared a single time. The rearrangement joins TRBV19 to TRBJ1-1; 9 nucleotides line up with TRBD1. This CDR3 contains 14 residues. The germline gives CDR1 LNHDA, CDR2 SQIVND (reference sequence). J lost 0 bases, V lost 6 bases, and 2 bases had no gene match. CDR3 region: CASRDRGLNTEAFF. CDR3 coding DNA: TGTGCCAGTAGGGACAGGGGACTGAACACTGAAGCTTTCTTT.

The chain carries TRBV11-2 and TRBJ1-2; the match to TRBD1 covers 7 bases. This CDR3 has 14 amino acids. In germline, CDR1 is SGHAT, CDR2 FQNNGV. Losses at the gene ends were 6 bases for V and 1 base for J; bases not matched to a gene: 5. CDR3 in DNA: TGTGCCAGCAGGCCGACAGGGAATAACTATGGCTACACCTTC. Its translation: CASRPTGNNYGYTF.

This clone was recorded a few times. This chain connects TRBV7-2 to TRBJ1-5, with TRBD1 matching over 9 bases. This CDR3 is 15 amino acids long. The V gene's germline CDR1 is SGHTA and CDR2 FQGNSA. The V segment lost 4 bases and the J segment 6 bases; nucleotides outside the gene matches: 7. The CDR3 DNA reads as TGTGCCAGCAGCTCAGACAGGGGGAGAGTTCAGCCCCAGCATTTT. This sequence encodes CASSSDRGRVQPQHF.

The gene calls are TRBV28 and TRBJ2-3; D is unresolved. Germline-derived CDR1 and CDR2 are MDHEN and SYDVKM. Trimming removed 5 bases at V and 0 bases at J, with 12 bases between. CDR3 size: 15 residues. The CDR3 nucleotides read TGTGCCAGCAGTCTTACGGTAGTTAGCACAGATACGCAGTATTTT. Translation: CASSLTVVSTDTQYF. Supplemented by reference TRBV28 and TRBJ2-3, the full variable domain reads DVKVTQSSRYLVKRTGEKVFLECVQDMDHENMFWYRQDPGLGLRLIYFSYDVKMKEKGDIPEGYSVSREKKERFSLILESASTNQTSMYLCASSLTVVSTDTQYFGPGTRLTVL.

The J gene is TRBJ1-2, the V gene TRBV7-9; D not resolved. The V and J ends lost 1 base and 8 bases respectively, with 20 bases between them. Germline V CDR1 and CDR2: SEHNR, FQNEAQ (reference sequence). This CDR3 has 16 amino acids. The CDR3 nucleotides are TGTGCCAGCAGCTTAGAGGGTGCCACGGCGGGCTGGGGCTACACCTTC. Protein product: CASSLEGATAGWGYTF.